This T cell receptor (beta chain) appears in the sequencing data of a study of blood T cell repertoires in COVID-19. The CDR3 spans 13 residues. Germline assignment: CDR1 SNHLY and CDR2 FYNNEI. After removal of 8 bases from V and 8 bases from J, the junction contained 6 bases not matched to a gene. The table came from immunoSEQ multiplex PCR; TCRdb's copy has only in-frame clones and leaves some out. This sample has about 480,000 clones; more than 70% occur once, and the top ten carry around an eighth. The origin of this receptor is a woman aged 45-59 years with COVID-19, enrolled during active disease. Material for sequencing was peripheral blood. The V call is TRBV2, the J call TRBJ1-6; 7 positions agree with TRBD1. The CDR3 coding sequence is TGTGCCAGCGAGAGGGGGCGAGATTCACCCCTCCACTTT. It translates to CASERGRDSPLHF.